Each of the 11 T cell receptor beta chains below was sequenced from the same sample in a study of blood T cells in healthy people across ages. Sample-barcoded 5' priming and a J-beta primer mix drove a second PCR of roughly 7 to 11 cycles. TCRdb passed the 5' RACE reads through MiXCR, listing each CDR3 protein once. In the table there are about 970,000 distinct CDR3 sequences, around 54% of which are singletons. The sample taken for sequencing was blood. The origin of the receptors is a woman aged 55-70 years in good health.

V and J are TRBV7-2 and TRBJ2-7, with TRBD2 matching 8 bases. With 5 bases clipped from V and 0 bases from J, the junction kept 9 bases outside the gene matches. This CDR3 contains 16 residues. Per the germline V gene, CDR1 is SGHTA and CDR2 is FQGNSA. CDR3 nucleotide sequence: TGTGCCAGCAGCCGGAGCGGGAGAGCAAGCTCCTACGAGCAGTACTTC. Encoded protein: CASSRSGRASSYEQYF. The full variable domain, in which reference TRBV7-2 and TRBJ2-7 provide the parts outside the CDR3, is GAGVSQSPSNKVTEKGKDVELRCDPISGHTALYWYRQSLGQGLEFLIYFQGNSAPDKSGLPSDRFSAERTGGSVSTLTIQRTQQEDSAVYLCASSRSGRASSYEQYFGPGTRLTVT.

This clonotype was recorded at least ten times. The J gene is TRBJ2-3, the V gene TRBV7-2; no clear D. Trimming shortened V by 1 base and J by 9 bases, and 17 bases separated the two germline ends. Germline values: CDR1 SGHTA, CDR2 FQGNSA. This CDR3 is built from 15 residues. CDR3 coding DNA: TGTGCCAGCAGCTTAGTGTCCCTTGTTGGCGTGACGCAGTATTTT. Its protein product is CASSLVSLVGVTQYF. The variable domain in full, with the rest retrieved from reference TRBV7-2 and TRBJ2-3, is GAGVSQSPSNKVTEKGKDVELRCDPISGHTALYWYRQSLGQGLEFLIYFQGNSAPDKSGLPSDRFSAERTGGSVSTLTIQRTQQEDSAVYLCASSLVSLVGVTQYFGPGTRLTVL.

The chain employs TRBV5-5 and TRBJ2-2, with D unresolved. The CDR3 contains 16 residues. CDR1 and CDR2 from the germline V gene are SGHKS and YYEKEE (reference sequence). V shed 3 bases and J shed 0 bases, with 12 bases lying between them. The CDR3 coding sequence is TGTGCCAGCAGCTCCCTTGACTCATCGAACACCGGGGAGCTGTTTTTT. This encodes CASSSLDSSNTGELFF. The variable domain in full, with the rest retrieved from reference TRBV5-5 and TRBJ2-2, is DAGVTQSPTHLIKTRGQQVTLRCSPISGHKSVSWYQQVLGQGPQFIFQYYEKEERGRGNFPDRFSARQFPNYSSELNVNALLLGDSALYLCASSSLDSSNTGELFFGEGSRLTVL.

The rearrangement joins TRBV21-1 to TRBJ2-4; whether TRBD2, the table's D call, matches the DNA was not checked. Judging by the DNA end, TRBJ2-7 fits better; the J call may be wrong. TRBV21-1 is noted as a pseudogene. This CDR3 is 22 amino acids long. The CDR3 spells CASSIDRLAGRYFRVLSYEQYF. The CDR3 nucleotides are TGTGCCAGCAGCATAGATCGACTAGCGGGTCGTTATTTTCGGGTTCTGTCCTACGAGCAGTACTTC.

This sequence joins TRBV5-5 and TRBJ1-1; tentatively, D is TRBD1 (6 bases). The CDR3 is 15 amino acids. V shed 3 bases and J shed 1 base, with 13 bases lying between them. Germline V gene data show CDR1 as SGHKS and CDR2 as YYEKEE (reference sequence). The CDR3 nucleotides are TGTGCCAGCAGCTCGGTTAGACAGGCGAACACTGAAGCTTTCTTT. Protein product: CASSSVRQANTEAFF.

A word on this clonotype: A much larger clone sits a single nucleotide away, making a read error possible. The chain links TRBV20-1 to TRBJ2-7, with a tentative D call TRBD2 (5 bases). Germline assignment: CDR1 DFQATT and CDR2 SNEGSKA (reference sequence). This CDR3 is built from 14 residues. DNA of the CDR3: TGCAGTACTAGGGAAGGGCGGAACCTCTACGAGCAGTACTTC. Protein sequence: CSTREGRNLYEQYF.

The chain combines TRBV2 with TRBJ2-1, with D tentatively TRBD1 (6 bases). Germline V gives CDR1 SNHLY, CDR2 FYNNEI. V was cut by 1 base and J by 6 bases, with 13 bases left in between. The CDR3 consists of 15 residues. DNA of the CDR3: TGTGCCAGCAGTGAAGAGTCAGGGGCGGGCAATGAGCAGTTCTTC. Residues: CASSEESGAGNEQFF.

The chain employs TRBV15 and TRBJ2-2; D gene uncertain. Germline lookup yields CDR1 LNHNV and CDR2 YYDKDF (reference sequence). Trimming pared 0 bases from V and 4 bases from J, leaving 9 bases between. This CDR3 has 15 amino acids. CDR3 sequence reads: CATSRDLASTGELFF. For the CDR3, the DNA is TGTGCCACCAGCAGAGATTTGGCGAGCACCGGGGAGCTGTTTTTT.

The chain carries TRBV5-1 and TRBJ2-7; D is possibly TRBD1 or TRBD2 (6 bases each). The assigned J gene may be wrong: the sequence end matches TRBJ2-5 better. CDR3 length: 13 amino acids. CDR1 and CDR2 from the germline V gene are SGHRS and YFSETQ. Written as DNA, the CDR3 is TGCGCCAGCAACCCCACAGGAGGGGGGACCCAGTACTTC. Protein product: CASNPTGGGTQYF.

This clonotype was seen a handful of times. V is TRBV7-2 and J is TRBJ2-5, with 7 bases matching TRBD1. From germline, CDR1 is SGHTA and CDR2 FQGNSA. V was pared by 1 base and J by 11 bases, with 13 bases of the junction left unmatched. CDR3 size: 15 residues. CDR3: CASSLERQGRGEQYF. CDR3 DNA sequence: TGTGCCAGCAGCTTAGAAAGACAGGGACGAGGGGAGCAGTACTTC.

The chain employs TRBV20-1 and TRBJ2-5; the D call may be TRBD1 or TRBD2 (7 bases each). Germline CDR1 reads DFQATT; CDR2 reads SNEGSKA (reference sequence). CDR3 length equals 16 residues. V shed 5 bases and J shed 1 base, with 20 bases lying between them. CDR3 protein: CSASKGAGVLQETQYF. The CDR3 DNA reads TGCAGTGCTTCCAAGGGGGCGGGAGTGCTCCAAGAGACCCAGTACTTC.